What follows describes a single T cell receptor beta chain. It has no known antigen specificity. Per-nucleotide qualities are absent, and no much larger clonotype sits a single base away. TCRbeta CDR3 regions were amplified from genomic DNA by means of the immunoSEQ Assay, a bias-controlled multiplex PCR. The paper's data handling went like this. The number of nucleated cells in each sample was estimated by amplification of reference gene primers within the assay. To quantify the absolute abundance of each unique TCRbeta CDR3 rearrangement, sequence reads were collapsed and filtered. For each sample, productive Simpson clonality was calculated by taking the square root of Simpson's diversity index across productive rearrangements. Sourced from immuneACCESS, this table was stored by TCRdb with only in-frame sequences that have V and J called. A share of the clones is absent; for the studies checked, an unresolved V gene accounts for under half, and the remainder has no known explanation. That table supplies the V and J calls and clone size; D and trimming were determined from the DNA. This sample gives approximately 110,000 clones in total; around nine tenths of them show up just once. The top ten clones comprise about 4.5% of the sample.

The data originate from a study of blood T cell repertoires in COVID-19 (dated by TCRdb to 2018 to 2020). Regarding the complete study: The collaborator samples originated in the United States, Italy and Spain and spanned the acute and convalescent phases of COVID-19. The material from the prospective study consisted of cDNA or gDNA derived from T cells, B-cell-depleted T cells, or PBMCs. Deeply sampled blood TCRbeta repertoires from subjects exposed to, actively infected with, or recovered from COVID-19 were included in the dataset. The repertoires were released in a freely available public database meant as a resource for research on the immune response to SARS-CoV-2. Samples came from the ongoing ImmuneRACE study (first 160 participants) plus 1,254 subjects from 6 global collaborators. Sample metadata almost always included a de-identified subject ID, COVID-19 status, age in years and sex. Where available, HLA class I and class II types were obtained from metadata supplied by the sample provider rather than from assay-based typing. Points the paper makes about the study in general: How much clinical and demographic metadata was included differed by source and by participant, and the metadata was provided uncurated.

Looking up the germline V gene (reference sequence) yields CDR1 LGHDT and CDR2 YNNKEL. From the cysteine up to the phenylalanine, the CDR3 has a length of 16 residues. Of the read, only the CDR3 DNA is kept; its 48 bases are in frame from base 1. V is cut back by 3 bases and J by 0 bases, with 6 bases in the junction unmatched. Collaborating institutions collected whole blood in K2EDTA tubes following their own protocols. For TCRbeta analysis, collaborators shipped samples in one of three forms: frozen whole blood, isolated PBMCs, or DNA extracted from either of those sample types. The chain was built from TRBV3-1 (or the pseudogene TRBV3-2) and TRBJ2-7, with 9 central nucleotides matching TRBD2. The sequencing input was peripheral blood. This TCR was recovered from a man aged 40-49 years with acute or convalescent COVID-19. The CDR3 protein: CASSHLGGGASYEQYF. The DNA sequence reads TGTGCCAGCAGCCACCTTGGCGGGGGGGCCTCCTACGAGCAGTACTTC.